A single sample is the source of the 2 T cell receptor beta chains below, sequenced in a study of blood T cell repertoires in COVID-19. Some clones are missing from TCRdb's copy, which holds only in-frame ones; the method was immunoSEQ multiplex PCR. The sample holds over 200,000 clones; roughly 90% are singletons and the top ten take under 2%. The specimen was peripheral blood. The receptors come from a middle-aged man with active or convalescent COVID-19.

This clone showed up just once. The chain is built from TRBV2 and TRBJ1-5; 7 bases match TRBD1. This CDR3 has 15 residues. CDR1 is SNHLY, CDR2 FYNNEI, per germline. The V and J ends lost 1 base and 1 base, in that order; junction bases with no gene match: 1. The CDR3 region has the DNA TGTGCCAGCAGTGAAGGGGACAGCAGCAATCAGCCCCAGCATTTT. Amino acid sequence: CASSEGDSSNQPQHF.

This clone has only one observation. The rearrangement uses TRBV6-5 and TRBJ1-1; 8 nucleotides match TRBD1. This CDR3 comprises 15 residues. The germline CDR1 and CDR2 sequences are MNHEY and SVGAGI. Trimming took 5 bases from V and 0 from J; bases not matched to a gene: 5. The CDR3 reads CASSLTGALNTEAFF. In DNA form, the CDR3 reads TGTGCCAGCAGTCTGACAGGGGCTCTGAACACTGAAGCTTTCTTT.